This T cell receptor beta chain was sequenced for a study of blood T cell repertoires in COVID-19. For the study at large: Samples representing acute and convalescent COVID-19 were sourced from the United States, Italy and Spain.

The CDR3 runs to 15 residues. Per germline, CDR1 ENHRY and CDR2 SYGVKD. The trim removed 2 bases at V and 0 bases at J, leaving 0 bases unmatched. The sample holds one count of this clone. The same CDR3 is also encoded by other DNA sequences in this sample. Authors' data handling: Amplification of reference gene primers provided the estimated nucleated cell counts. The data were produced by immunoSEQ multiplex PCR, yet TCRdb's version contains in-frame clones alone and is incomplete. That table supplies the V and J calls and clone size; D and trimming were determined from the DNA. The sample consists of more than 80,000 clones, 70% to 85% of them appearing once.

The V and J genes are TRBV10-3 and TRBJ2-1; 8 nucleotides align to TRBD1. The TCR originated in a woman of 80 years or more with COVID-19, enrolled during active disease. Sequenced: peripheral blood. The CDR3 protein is CAISEQGASYNEQFF. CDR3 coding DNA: TGTGCCATCAGTGAGCAGGGGGCCTCCTACAATGAGCAGTTCTTC.